The present TCR beta chain was sequenced within a study of cytomegalovirus exposure and HLA in healthy donors. Generated by immunoSEQ multiplex PCR, the TCRdb table keeps only in-frame clones and is missing some. The top ten clones hold 1.7% of a sample with 95,000 to 150,000 clones, more than 95% of them seen once. The CDR3 has 13 residues. J gave up 7 bases and V 5 bases, and 6 bases lay outside the gene matches. Germline V gives CDR1 MNHEY, CDR2 SVGAGI. Sample: PBMCs. The rearrangement uses TRBV6-5 and TRBJ1-2, with 8 bases aligning to TRBD1. The TCR sequence derives from a man between 18 and 35 years old in good health and CMV-seronegative. The CDR3 loop reads CASSPQGASGYTF. The CDR3 DNA reads as TGTGCCAGCAGTCCTCAGGGGGCGAGTGGCTACACCTTC.